This TCR beta chain was retrieved from a study of blood T cell repertoires in COVID-19. This clone was counted a single time. Data came from immunoSEQ multiplex PCR; TCRdb stores just in-frame clones and leaves some out. The sample lists a few hundred thousand clones, roughly 86% occurring once. Germline CDR1 SGHTA, CDR2 FQGNSA. J lost 2 bases, V lost 1 base, and 0 bases had no gene match. The length of the CDR3 is 15 residues. The source material was PBMCs or T cells enriched from blood (not recorded which). This chain uses TRBV7-2 with TRBJ2-7, with TRBD2 matching 12 bases. This clonotype was sampled from a woman between 45 and 65 years old who had been exposed to COVID-19. The CDR3 reads CASSLGLAGAYEQYF. CDR3 coding DNA: TGTGCCAGCAGCTTAGGACTAGCGGGGGCCTACGAGCAGTACTTC.